A single sample gave rise to the 23 T cell receptor beta chains below, sequenced in a study of blood T cell repertoires in COVID-19. Measured with immunoSEQ multiplex PCR; TCRdb has only the in-frame clones, and not every one. This sample carries almost 400,000 clones, about nine tenths of them seen once, and the ten largest clones take 1.5% to 2%. Input material: PBMCs or T cells enriched from blood (not recorded which). These receptors all stem from a woman in her 30s who had recovered from COVID-19.

The V call is TRBV7-9, the J call TRBJ1-1, with D hard to call. Germline V gene data show CDR1 as SEHNR and CDR2 as FQNEAQ (reference sequence). The CDR3 extends over 11 amino acids. With 5 bases removed from V and 11 bases from J, the gap between germline ends came to 12 bases. CDR3 protein: CASSPNRVAFF. For the CDR3, the DNA is TGTGCCAGCAGCCCTAACCGGGTTGCTTTCTTT. Full variable domain (outside the CDR3, taken from reference TRBV7-9 and TRBJ1-1): DTGVSQNPRHKITKRGQNVTFRCDPISEHNRLYWYRQTLGQGPEFLTYFQNEAQLEKSRLLSDRFSAERPKGSFSTLEIQRTEQGDSAMYLCASSPNRVAFFGQGTRLTVV.

The genes are TRBV19 and TRBJ1-2; 8 nucleotides agree with TRBD1. V shed 5 bases, J shed 4 bases, and the junction held 6 bases outside the gene matches. Germline V gives CDR1 LNHDA, CDR2 SQIVND (reference sequence). The CDR3 spans 14 residues. CDR3 sequence: CASSSGGFVYGYTF. CDR3 in DNA: TGTGCCAGTAGTTCAGGGGGCTTCGTCTATGGCTACACCTTC.

This clone was found once. The chain joins TRBV19 to TRBJ1-2; no clear D gene. The CDR3 is 13 amino acids. CDR1 is LNHDA, CDR2 SQIVND, per germline (reference sequence). Deletions cut 3 bases from V and 7 bases from J, with 12 bases between. CDR3 coding DNA: TGTGCCAGTAGTATGGGAGGGCCGGGTGGCTACACCTTC. Amino acids: CASSMGGPGGYTF.

The V and J genes are TRBV6-5 and TRBJ1-2; 7 nucleotides align to TRBD1. The germline gives CDR1 MNHEY, CDR2 SVGAGI. The J segment lost 6 bases and the V segment lost 7 bases, leaving 2 bases of the junction unmatched. The CDR3 covers 11 residues. This CDR3 reads CASTRGDGYTF. CDR3 DNA sequence: TGTGCCAGCACCAGGGGGGATGGCTACACCTTC.

The chain couples TRBV7-9 to TRBJ1-2, with 7 positions matching TRBD1. In germline, CDR1 is SEHNR, CDR2 FQNEAQ (reference sequence). The ends lost 5 bases at V and 3 bases at J; junction bases unmatched: 9. The CDR3 has 15 amino acids. As DNA, the CDR3 is TGTGCCAGCAGCATCGACGGACAGGACTACTATGGCTACACCTTC. It specifies CASSIDGQDYYGYTF.

CDR3 in DNA: TGTGCCAGCAGTTTACCTAGCGGGAAATCCTACGAGCAGTACTTC. Its translation is CASSLPSGKSYEQYF. V gene TRBV28 combines with J gene TRBJ2-7; 9 bases are a match to TRBD2. Germline values: CDR1 MDHEN, CDR2 SYDVKM. The V gene end was trimmed by 2 bases and the J gene end by 1 base; junction bases not matched to a gene: 3. This CDR3 spans 15 amino acids.

The chain couples TRBV9 to TRBJ1-1; D may be TRBD1 (6 bases). Trimming left V 3 bases short and J 8 bases short, with 17 bases between. The CDR3 has 14 residues. Germline V lookup: CDR1 SGDLS, CDR2 YYNGEE. Written as DNA, the CDR3 is TGTGCCAGCAGCGGTGACACAGGGACGTCGGAAGCTTTCTTT. This sequence encodes CASSGDTGTSEAFF. Full variable domain (outside the CDR3, taken from reference TRBV9 and TRBJ1-1): DSGVTQTPKHLITATGQRVTLRCSPRSGDLSVYWYQQSLDQGLQFLIQYYNGEERAKGNILERFSAQQFPDLHSELNLSSLELGDSALYFCASSGDTGTSEAFFGQGTRLTVV.

The J gene is TRBJ2-5, the V gene TRBV19, with 7 nucleotides matching TRBD2. Germline V gene sequence: CDR1 LNHDA, CDR2 SQIVND (reference sequence). The CDR3 has 15 residues. V shed 6 bases, J shed 2 bases, and the junction held 9 bases outside the gene matches. The CDR3 here is CASRREGRTQETQYF. The CDR3 DNA follows: TGTGCCAGTAGAAGGGAGGGACGCACACAAGAGACCCAGTACTTC.

This chain links TRBV19 with TRBJ1-1, with D possibly being TRBD1 (6 bases). The germline V gene has CDR1 LNHDA and CDR2 SQIVND (reference sequence). This CDR3 comprises 15 residues. V gave up 5 bases and J gave up 1 base, with 14 bases separating them. CDR3 nucleotides: TGTGCCAGTAGTCCCCAACAGGGAAGGAACACTGAAGCTTTCTTT. Amino acid sequence: CASSPQQGRNTEAFF.

The V gene is TRBV11-2, the J gene TRBJ2-7; weak D call: TRBD2 (5 bases). CDR1 and CDR2 (germline): SGHAT, FQNNGV. The V gene lost 1 base and the J gene lost 3 bases, with 22 bases spanning the gap. The CDR3 is made up of 18 amino acids. CDR3 in amino acids: CASSLASLFGGLNYEQYF. Written as DNA, the CDR3 is TGTGCCAGCAGCTTAGCCTCATTGTTCGGAGGTCTAAACTACGAGCAGTACTTC.

The chain uses TRBV28 and TRBJ1-1; a possible D gene is TRBD1 (5 bases). Trimming left V 5 bases short and J 1 base short, with 14 bases between. The CDR3 length is 15 residues. The germline V gene has CDR1 MDHEN and CDR2 SYDVKM. The DNA for the CDR3 is TGTGCCAGCAGTCCGCCGACAGTCAGGAACACTGAAGCTTTCTTT. The encoded protein is CASSPPTVRNTEAFF.

The chain couples TRBV6-5 to TRBJ2-1; 7 bases are shared with TRBD2. J was trimmed by 2 bases and V by 6 bases; bases with no gene match: 4. This CDR3 is 14 amino acids long. Germline values: CDR1 MNHEY, CDR2 SVGAGI. CDR3: CASRGLGPYNEQFF. The CDR3 bases are TGTGCCAGCAGAGGACTAGGCCCCTACAATGAGCAGTTCTTC.

This clone was seen just once. The J gene is TRBJ2-1, the V gene TRBV16; perhaps TRBD1 as D (6 bases). This CDR3 is 15 amino acids long. Between the trimmed V and J ends, which lost 3 bases and 6 bases, there was a span of 15 bases. Germline V lookup: CDR1 KGHSY, CDR2 FQNENV. CDR3 amino acids: CASSHPWGRGNEQFF. The CDR3 DNA is TGTGCCAGCAGCCACCCCTGGGGCAGGGGCAATGAGCAGTTCTTC.

This chain connects TRBV7-2 to TRBJ2-7; D gene unclear. Deletions cut 3 bases from V and 3 bases from J, with 9 bases between. The CDR3 extends over 13 amino acids. CDR1 and CDR2 from the germline V gene are SGHTA and FQGNSA. The CDR3 coding sequence is TGTGCCAGCAGCTTCGCGGAGAACTACGAGCAGTACTTC. This sequence encodes CASSFAENYEQYF.

V and J are TRBV27 and TRBJ1-1, with 8 bases lining up with TRBD1. In germline, CDR1 is MNHEY, CDR2 SMNVEV (reference sequence). V gave up 0 bases and J gave up 4 bases; unmatched junction bases: 4. The CDR3 has 15 amino acids. CDR3 coding DNA: TGTGCCAGCAGTTTATCGGTAACAGGGGGCACTGAAGCTTTCTTT. Translating it yields CASSLSVTGGTEAFF.

The rearrangement uses TRBV30 and TRBJ1-6; D is ambiguous. The germline V gene encodes CDR1 GTSNPN and CDR2 SVGIG (reference sequence). The CDR3 consists of 13 residues. The germline V and J ends were trimmed by 0 bases and 8 bases, with 8 bases remaining between them. Here the CDR3 DNA reads TGTGCCTGGAGTGTAAAGGAGGATTCACCCCTCCACTTT. Its protein is CAWSVKEDSPLHF.

This clone has a single count. The chain has TRBV6-5 and TRBJ2-4; tentatively, D is TRBD2 (6 bases). Per the germline V gene, CDR1 is MNHEY and CDR2 is SVGAGI. The CDR3 loop spans 15 amino acids. V was trimmed by 2 bases and J by 2 bases, leaving 10 bases between them. The CDR3 sequence is CASSYGGLSKNIQYF. As DNA, the CDR3 is TGTGCCAGCAGTTACGGAGGGCTTTCCAAAAACATTCAGTACTTC.

The rearrangement joins TRBV27 to TRBJ2-1, with 7 bases lining up with TRBD2. This CDR3 spans 13 amino acids. CDR1 MNHEY and CDR2 SMNVEV come from the germline V gene (reference sequence). V lost 2 bases and J lost 9; bases outside the gene matches: 4. CDR3 sequence: CASSLRGVSEQFF. The CDR3 DNA reads TGTGCCAGCAGTTTACGGGGGGTTAGTGAGCAGTTCTTC.

This chain links TRBV28 with TRBJ1-6, with 7 bases that match TRBD1. J lost 0 bases, V lost 6 bases, and 23 bases had no gene match. There are 22 residues in the CDR3. Germline loops: CDR1 MDHEN, CDR2 SYDVKM. The CDR3 nucleotides read TGTGCCAGCAGCAAACCGGGACAGACTTTCACTACGTTAAGCTCCTATAATTCACCCCTCCACTTT. This sequence encodes CASSKPGQTFTTLSSYNSPLHF.

The CDR3 DNA follows: TGTGCCAGCAGTGAGGACAGAGGATCCTATGGCTACACCTTC. Residues: CASSEDRGSYGYTF. The rearrangement joins TRBV2 to TRBJ1-2, with D maybe TRBD1 (6 bases). The length of the CDR3 is 14 residues. V lost 3 bases and J 4 bases, leaving 12 bases between the germline ends. Germline values: CDR1 SNHLY, CDR2 FYNNEI.

The chain couples TRBV19 to TRBJ1-2; 8 bases agree with TRBD1. The germline CDR1 and CDR2 sequences are LNHDA and SQIVND (reference sequence). Trimming at V came to 10 bases and at J to 2 bases, leaving 9 bases not matched to a gene. This CDR3 region has 14 residues. This CDR3 is CATLGQGSNYGYTF. The CDR3, as DNA: TGTGCCACTCTTGGACAGGGTAGCAACTATGGCTACACCTTC.

Turning to this clone: Relative to the germline gene, one junction end is altered; a read error may explain this. The CDR3 bases are TGTGCCAGCAGCTTGGGGGCGCTCCCTCGAGGGCTGAACAATTTT. Encoded protein: CASSLGALPRGLNNF. V and J are TRBV5-8 and TRBJ1-4; D uncertain. Germline CDR1 reads SGHTS; CDR2 reads YDEGEE. The CDR3 runs 15 residues.

The chain combines TRBV5-1 with TRBJ1-1; possibly TRBD1 for D (6 bases). This CDR3 has 17 amino acids. V lost 0 bases to trimming and J lost 5 bases, with 20 bases between them. The germline V gene has CDR1 SGHRS and CDR2 YFSETQ. CDR3 sequence (DNA): TGCGCCAGCAGCTTGGCCGTAAGCCAGGGGCAGTGGACTGAAGCTTTCTTT. Translation gives CASSLAVSQGQWTEAFF. Together with reference TRBV5-1 and TRBJ1-1, the CDR3 gives the full variable domain: KAGVTQTPRYLIKTRGQQVTLSCSPISGHRSVSWYQQTPGQGLQFLFEYFSETQRNKGNFPGRFSGRQFSNSRSEMNVSTLELGDSALYLCASSLAVSQGQWTEAFFGQGTRLTVV.